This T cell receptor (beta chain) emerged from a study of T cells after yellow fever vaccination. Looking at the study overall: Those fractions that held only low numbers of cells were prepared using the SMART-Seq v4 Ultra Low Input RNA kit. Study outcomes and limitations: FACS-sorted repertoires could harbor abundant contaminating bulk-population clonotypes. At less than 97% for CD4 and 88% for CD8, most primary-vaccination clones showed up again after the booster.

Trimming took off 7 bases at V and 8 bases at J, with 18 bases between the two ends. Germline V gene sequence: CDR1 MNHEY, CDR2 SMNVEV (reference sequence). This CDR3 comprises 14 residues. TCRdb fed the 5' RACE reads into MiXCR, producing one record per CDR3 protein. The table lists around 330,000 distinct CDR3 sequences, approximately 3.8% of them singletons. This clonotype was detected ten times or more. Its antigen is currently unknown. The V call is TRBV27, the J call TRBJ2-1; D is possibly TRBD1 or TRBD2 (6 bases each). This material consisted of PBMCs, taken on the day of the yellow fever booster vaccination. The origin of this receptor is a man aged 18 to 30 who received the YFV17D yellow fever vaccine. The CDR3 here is CASTTPGAIDEQFF. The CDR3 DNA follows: TGTGCCAGCACTACTCCGGGGGCGATCGATGAGCAGTTCTTC.